Reported below is one T cell receptor (beta chain). Its target is not known. The sample originates from a study of molecular identifiers for immune sequencing clone quantification. Whole-study results and caveats: Highly expanded clone sizes could be underestimated by identical TCR molecules that share a barcode.

Naive CD8 T cell sorting was performed on the CD8+CD4-CCR7+CD45RA+ phenotype. Per germline, CDR1 SGHDT and CDR2 YYEEEE. This CDR3 region has 15 residues. The trim removed 2 bases at V and 0 bases at J, leaving 2 bases unmatched. Previously described methods and listed TCR primers were employed for the bulk TCR libraries. One entry per CDR3 protein results from TCRdb running MiXCR on the PCR reads. This sample has over 85,000 distinct CDR3 sequences, with 30% to 45% found just once. The origin of this receptor is a human donor in good health. Some libraries in this study had Jurkat cell RNA spiked in. Sequenced sample: naive CD8+ T cells from blood, with Jurkat cell RNA spiked in. As to subset: FACS-sorted CD8+CD4-CCR7+CD45RA+ naive T cells. The chain uses TRBV5-6 and TRBJ2-3, with 8 bases aligning to TRBD1. Here the CDR3 reads CASSFGTGSTDTQYF. The CDR3 bases are TGTGCCAGCAGCTTCGGGACAGGCAGCACAGATACGCAGTATTTT.